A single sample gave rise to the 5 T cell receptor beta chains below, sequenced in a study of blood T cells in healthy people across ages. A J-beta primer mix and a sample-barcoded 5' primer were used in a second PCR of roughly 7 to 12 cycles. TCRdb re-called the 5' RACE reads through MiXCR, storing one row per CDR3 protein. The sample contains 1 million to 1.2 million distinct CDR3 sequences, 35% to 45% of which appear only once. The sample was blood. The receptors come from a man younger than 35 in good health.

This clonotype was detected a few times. The chain's CDR3 is CSVGTGSSGANVLTF. The CDR3 coding sequence is TGCAGCGTTGGGACAGGGAGCTCTGGGGCCAACGTCCTGACTTTC. This chain uses TRBV29-1 with TRBJ2-6; 8 positions agree with TRBD1. Trimming removed 4 bases from V and 0 bases from J; junction bases left unmatched: 2. Looked up from germline, CDR1 is SQVTM and CDR2 is ANQGSEA. The length of the CDR3 is 15 residues.

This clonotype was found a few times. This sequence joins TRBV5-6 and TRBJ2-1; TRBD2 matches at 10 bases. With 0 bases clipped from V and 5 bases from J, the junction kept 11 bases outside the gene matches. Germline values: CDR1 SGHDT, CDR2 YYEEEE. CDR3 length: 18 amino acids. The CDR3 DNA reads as TGTGCCAGCAGCTTGGTGATGGGGCTAGCGGGGGAGAACAATGAGCAGTTCTTC. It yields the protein CASSLVMGLAGENNEQFF.

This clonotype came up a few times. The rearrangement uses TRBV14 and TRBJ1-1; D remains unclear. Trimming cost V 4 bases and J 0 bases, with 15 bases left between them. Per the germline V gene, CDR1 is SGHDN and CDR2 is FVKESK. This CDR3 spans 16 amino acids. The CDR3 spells CASSLLAGTMNTEAFF. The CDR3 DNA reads TGTGCCAGCAGCCTGCTGGCCGGAACAATGAACACTGAAGCTTTCTTT.

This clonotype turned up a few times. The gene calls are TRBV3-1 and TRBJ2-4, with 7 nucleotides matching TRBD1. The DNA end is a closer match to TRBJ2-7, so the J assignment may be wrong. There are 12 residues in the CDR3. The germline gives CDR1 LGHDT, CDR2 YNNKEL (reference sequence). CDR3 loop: CASTAGGSEQYF. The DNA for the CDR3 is TGTGCCAGCACCGCAGGGGGAAGCGAGCAGTACTTC.

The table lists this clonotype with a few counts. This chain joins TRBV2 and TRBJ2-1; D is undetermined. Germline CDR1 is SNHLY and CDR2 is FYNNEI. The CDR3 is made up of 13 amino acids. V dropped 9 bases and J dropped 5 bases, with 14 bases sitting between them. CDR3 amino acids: CARARDLDNEQFF. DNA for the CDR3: TGTGCCAGGGCTAGGGATTTGGACAATGAGCAGTTCTTC.